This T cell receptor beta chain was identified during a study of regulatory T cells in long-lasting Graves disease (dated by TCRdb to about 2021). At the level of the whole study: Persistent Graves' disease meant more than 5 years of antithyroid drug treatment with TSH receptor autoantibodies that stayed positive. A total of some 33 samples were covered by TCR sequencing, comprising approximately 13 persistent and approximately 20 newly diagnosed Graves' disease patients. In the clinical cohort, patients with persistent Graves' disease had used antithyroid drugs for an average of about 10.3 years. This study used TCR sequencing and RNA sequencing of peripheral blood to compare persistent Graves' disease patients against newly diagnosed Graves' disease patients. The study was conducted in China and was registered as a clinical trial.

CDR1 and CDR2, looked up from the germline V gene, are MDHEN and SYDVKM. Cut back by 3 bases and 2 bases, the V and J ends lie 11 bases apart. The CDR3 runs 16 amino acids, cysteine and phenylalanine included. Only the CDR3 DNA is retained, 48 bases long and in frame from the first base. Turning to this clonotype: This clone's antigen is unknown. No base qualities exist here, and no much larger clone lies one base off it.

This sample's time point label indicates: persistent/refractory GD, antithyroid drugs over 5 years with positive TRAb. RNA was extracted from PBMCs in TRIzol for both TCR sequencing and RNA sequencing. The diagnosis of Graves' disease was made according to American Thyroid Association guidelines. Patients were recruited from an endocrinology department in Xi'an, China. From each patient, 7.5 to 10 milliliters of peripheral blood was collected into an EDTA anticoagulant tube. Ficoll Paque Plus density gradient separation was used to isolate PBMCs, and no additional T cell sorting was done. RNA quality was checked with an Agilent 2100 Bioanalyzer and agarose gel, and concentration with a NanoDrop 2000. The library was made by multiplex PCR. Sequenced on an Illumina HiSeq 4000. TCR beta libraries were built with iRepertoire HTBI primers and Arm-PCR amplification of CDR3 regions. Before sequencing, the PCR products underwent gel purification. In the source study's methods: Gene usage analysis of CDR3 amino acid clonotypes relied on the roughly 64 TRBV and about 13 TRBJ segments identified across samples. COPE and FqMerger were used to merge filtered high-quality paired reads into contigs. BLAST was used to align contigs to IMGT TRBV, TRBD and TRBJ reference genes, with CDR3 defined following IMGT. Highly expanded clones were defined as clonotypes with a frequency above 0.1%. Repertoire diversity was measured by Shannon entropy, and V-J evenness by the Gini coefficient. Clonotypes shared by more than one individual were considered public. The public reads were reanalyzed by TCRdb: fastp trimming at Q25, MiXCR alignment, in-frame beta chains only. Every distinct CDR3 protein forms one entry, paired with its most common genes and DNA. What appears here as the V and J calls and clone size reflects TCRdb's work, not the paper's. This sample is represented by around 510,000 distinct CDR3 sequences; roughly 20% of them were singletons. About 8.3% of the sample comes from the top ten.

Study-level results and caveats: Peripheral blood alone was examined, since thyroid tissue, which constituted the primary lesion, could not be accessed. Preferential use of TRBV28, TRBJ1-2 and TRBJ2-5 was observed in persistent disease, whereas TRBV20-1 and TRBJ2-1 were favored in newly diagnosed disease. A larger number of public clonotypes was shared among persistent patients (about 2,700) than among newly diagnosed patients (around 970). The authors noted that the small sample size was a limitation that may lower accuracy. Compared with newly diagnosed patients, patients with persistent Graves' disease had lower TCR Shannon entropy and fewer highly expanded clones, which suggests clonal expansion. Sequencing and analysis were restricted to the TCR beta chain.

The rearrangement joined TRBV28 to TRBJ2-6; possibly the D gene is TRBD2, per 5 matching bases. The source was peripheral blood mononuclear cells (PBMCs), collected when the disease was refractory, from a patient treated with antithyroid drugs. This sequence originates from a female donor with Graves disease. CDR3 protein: CASSLARATGANVLTF. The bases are TGTGCCAGCAGTTTGGCGAGGGCCACTGGGGCCAACGTCCTGACTTTC.